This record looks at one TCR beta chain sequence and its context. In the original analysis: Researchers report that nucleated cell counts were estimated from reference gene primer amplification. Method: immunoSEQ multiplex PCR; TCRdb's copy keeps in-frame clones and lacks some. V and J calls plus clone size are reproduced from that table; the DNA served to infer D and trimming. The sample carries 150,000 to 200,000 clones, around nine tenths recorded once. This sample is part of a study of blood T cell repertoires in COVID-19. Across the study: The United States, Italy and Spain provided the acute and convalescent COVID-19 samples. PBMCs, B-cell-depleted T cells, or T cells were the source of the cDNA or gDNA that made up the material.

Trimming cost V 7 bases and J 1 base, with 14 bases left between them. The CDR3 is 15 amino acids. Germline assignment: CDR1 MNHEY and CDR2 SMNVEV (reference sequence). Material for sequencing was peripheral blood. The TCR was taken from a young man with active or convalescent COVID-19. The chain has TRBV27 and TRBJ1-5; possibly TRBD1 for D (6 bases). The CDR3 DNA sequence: TGTGCCAGCACCCTGCGGGGGGCAAGCAATCAGCCCCAGCATTTT. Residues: CASTLRGASNQPQHF.